These T cell receptor beta chains were read from a single sample in a study of blood T cell repertoires in COVID-19. Generated by immunoSEQ multiplex PCR, the TCRdb table keeps only in-frame clones and is missing some. The data contain tens of thousands of clones, around 82% of them singletons. The sample comprised peripheral blood. The origin of the receptors is a man aged 45 to 65 with active or convalescent COVID-19. The CDR3 runs from the conserved cysteine through the conserved F or W. The D gene is left open where the match is weak. Clone size is shown for a subset of rows, as once, few, many or a class of expanded clone.

>TRBV5-4|TRBD2|TRBJ2-1|.
CASSLTGGGQDEQFF
TGTGCCAGCAGCTTGACGGGGGGGGGCCAGGATGAGCAGTTCTTC
>TRBV30|.|TRBJ1-3|.
CAFPGGQGNTIYF
TGTGCCTTTCCGGGGGGGCAGGGAAACACCATATATTTT
>TRBV6-5|.|TRBJ1-5|.
CATHGQVSNQPQHF
TGTGCCACACATGGGCAGGTGAGCAATCAGCCCCAGCATTTT
>TRBV29-1|.|TRBJ1-4|once
CSVEARFSEKLFF
TGCAGCGTTGAGGCGAGGTTTAGTGAAAAACTGTTTTTT
>TRBV28|TRBD1|TRBJ2-2|few
CASTSTGDVSTGELFF
TGTGCCAGCACCTCGACAGGGGACGTTAGCACCGGGGAGCTGTTTTTT
>TRBV19|.|TRBJ1-6|few
CASSMLTEDSPLHF
TGTGCCAGTAGTATGCTGACAGAGGATTCACCCCTCCACTTT
>TRBV5-1|TRBD1|TRBJ1-1|.
CASRQGQGRNEAFF
TGCGCCAGCAGACAGGGACAGGGGAGGAATGAAGCTTTCTTT
>TRBV10-3|TRBD2|TRBJ2-7|.
CAISAASGASSSYEQYF
TGTGCCATCAGTGCAGCTAGCGGGGCTTCAAGCTCCTACGAGCAGTACTTC
>TRBV2|.|TRBJ1-5|.
CASSRQGGNQPQHF
TGTGCCAGCAGTCGCCAGGGTGGCAATCAGCCCCAGCATTTT
>TRBV3-1/TRBV3-2|TRBD2|TRBJ2-7|.
CASSPRGGGGEQYF
TGTGCCAGCAGCCCGCGGGGGGGCGGAGGCGAGCAGTACTTC
>TRBV5-1|.|TRBJ2-2|.
CASSPADPKPPNTGELFF
TGCGCCAGCAGCCCGGCGGATCCTAAACCGCCGAACACCGGGGAGCTGTTTTTT
>TRBV6-5|TRBD2|TRBJ2-1|.
CASTSGLSYNEQFF
TGTGCCAGCACTAGCGGACTCTCCTACAATGAGCAGTTCTTC
>TRBV15|TRBD2|TRBJ2-1|few
CATSRDRRGGNEQFF
TGTGCCACCAGCAGAGATAGGCGGGGGGGCAATGAGCAGTTCTTC
>TRBV12-5|.|TRBJ2-4|.
CASGLVGMGGAWDKNIQYF
TGTGCTAGTGGTTTGGTAGGGATGGGGGGGGCGTGGGACAAAAACATTCAGTACTTC
>TRBV27|TRBD1|TRBJ2-2|few
CASRGDRATGELFF
TGTGCCAGCAGGGGGGACAGGGCTACCGGGGAGCTGTTTTTT
>TRBV28|TRBD1|TRBJ1-6|.
CASSADRGYNSPLHF
TGTGCCAGCAGTGCGGACAGGGGTTATAATTCACCCCTCCACTTT
>TRBV14|.|TRBJ2-2|once
CASSSTGSTGELFF
TGTGCCAGCAGCTCAACAGGGAGCACCGGGGAGCTGTTTTTT
>TRBV7-9|TRBD1|TRBJ2-3|once
CASSLTGGTDTQYF
TGTGCCAGCAGCTTGACAGGGGGCACAGATACGCAGTATTTT
>TRBV5-1|.|TRBJ2-5|.
CASSAPGPQETQYF
TGCGCCAGCAGCGCCCCGGGTCCTCAAGAGACCCAGTACTTC
>TRBV5-1|TRBD1|TRBJ1-4|.
CASSLVGQGMGNEKLFF
TGCGCCAGCAGCTTGGTGGGACAGGGGATGGGGAATGAAAAACTGTTTTTT
>TRBV7-2|.|TRBJ2-7|.
CASSPETYEQYF
TGTGCCAGCAGCCCGGAGACCTACGAGCAGTACTTC
>TRBV11-3|.|TRBJ2-7|.
CASSPGDLRGYEQYF
TGTGCCAGCAGTCCCGGAGATTTAAGGGGCTACGAGCAGTACTTC
>TRBV24-1|TRBD1|TRBJ1-1|.
CATSDQGTGGKNTEAFF
TGTGCCACCAGTGACCAAGGGACAGGGGGCAAAAACACTGAAGCTTTCTTT